These T cell receptor beta chains were read from a single sample in a study of blood T cell repertoires in COVID-19. Only in-frame clones appear in the TCRdb table, and some are missing; sequencing was by immunoSEQ multiplex PCR. The data show some 400,000 clones, 70% to 90% seen once. The sample consisted of peripheral blood. The origin of the receptors is a human donor in a cohort sampled during active COVID-19. Each CDR3 is given with its conserved first and last residue. The D gene is left open where the match is weak. Not all rows give a size; the values are once, few, many and, for expanded clones, a class.

v_gene: TRBV6-5
j_gene: TRBJ1-5
d_gene: TRBD1
abundance: NA
CDR3nt: TGTGCCAGCAGCGGACAGGGAGAGCAGCCCCAGCATTTT
CDR3aa: CASSGQGEQPQHF

v_gene: TRBV6-5
j_gene: TRBJ1-2
d_gene: NA
abundance: NA
CDR3nt: TGTGCCAGCAGTTACTCGACAGGTCTTACTTATGGCTACACCTTC
CDR3aa: CASSYSTGLTYGYTF

v_gene: TRBV3-1/TRBV3-2
j_gene: TRBJ2-5
d_gene: TRBD1
abundance: NA
CDR3nt: TGTGCCACGAAGCCCGGGACAGGGTGGACCCAGTACTTC
CDR3aa: CATKPGTGWTQYF

v_gene: TRBV11-3
j_gene: TRBJ2-1
d_gene: NA
abundance: NA
CDR3nt: TGTGCCAGCAGCTCAAGGGGCGGTAGGGATGAGCAGTTCTTC
CDR3aa: CASSSRGGRDEQFF

v_gene: TRBV9
j_gene: TRBJ2-1
d_gene: TRBD2
abundance: once
CDR3nt: TGTGCCAGCAGCAACAAAGGCGGGAGGGCCATTAATGAGCAGTTCTTC
CDR3aa: CASSNKGGRAINEQFF

v_gene: TRBV24-1
j_gene: TRBJ1-4
d_gene: TRBD1
abundance: NA
CDR3nt: TGTGCCACCAGTGCTGGGACAGCTTCTAATGAAAAACTGTTTTTT
CDR3aa: CATSAGTASNEKLFF

v_gene: TRBV30
j_gene: TRBJ1-1
d_gene: TRBD1
abundance: NA
CDR3nt: TGTGCCTGGCAGGGGGGTATGAACACTGAAGCTTTCTTT
CDR3aa: CAWQGGMNTEAFF

v_gene: TRBV5-1
j_gene: TRBJ1-2
d_gene: NA
abundance: NA
CDR3nt: TGCGCCAGCAGCTTGGAAGGGACATCTGTCTATGGCTACACCTTC
CDR3aa: CASSLEGTSVYGYTF

v_gene: TRBV2
j_gene: TRBJ1-1
d_gene: TRBD1
abundance: NA
CDR3nt: TGTGCCAGCAGTGCGGACAGGGCTAACACTGAAGCTTTCTTT
CDR3aa: CASSADRANTEAFF

v_gene: TRBV5-1
j_gene: TRBJ2-3
d_gene: NA
abundance: NA
CDR3nt: TGCGCCAGCAGCTTGGCGGTGAACAGTGAAGATACGCAGTATTTT
CDR3aa: CASSLAVNSEDTQYF

v_gene: TRBV10-2
j_gene: TRBJ2-7
d_gene: NA
abundance: few
CDR3nt: TGCGCCAGCGGGGACGACAGGCTCTGGGGGTACGAGCAGTACTTC
CDR3aa: CASGDDRLWGYEQYF

v_gene: TRBV9
j_gene: TRBJ1-2
d_gene: TRBD1
abundance: NA
CDR3nt: TGTGCCAGCAGCAACCAGGGACAGGACTATGGCTACACCTTC
CDR3aa: CASSNQGQDYGYTF

v_gene: TRBV10-2
j_gene: TRBJ1-1
d_gene: NA
abundance: NA
CDR3nt: TGCGCCAGCAGCCTCACCATGACAGGGAACACTGAAGCTTTCTTT
CDR3aa: CASSLTMTGNTEAFF

v_gene: TRBV7-9
j_gene: TRBJ1-6
d_gene: NA
abundance: NA
CDR3nt: TGTGCCAGCAGCTTAAGGGGGTCGGCGCATAATTCACCCCTCCACTTT
CDR3aa: CASSLRGSAHNSPLHF

v_gene: TRBV7-9
j_gene: TRBJ1-1
d_gene: NA
abundance: NA
CDR3nt: TGTGCCAGCAGCTTTAGCAGGGTCACTGAAGCTTTCTTT
CDR3aa: CASSFSRVTEAFF

v_gene: TRBV4-1
j_gene: TRBJ1-4
d_gene: TRBD1
abundance: NA
CDR3nt: TGCGCCAGCAGCCAGGTCGGGACAGGAGGTGAAAAACTGTTTTTT
CDR3aa: CASSQVGTGGEKLFF

v_gene: TRBV7-9
j_gene: TRBJ2-3
d_gene: NA
abundance: NA
CDR3nt: TGTGCCAGCAGCTTAGTACGGGGGGATACGCAGTATTTT
CDR3aa: CASSLVRGDTQYF

v_gene: TRBV7-8
j_gene: TRBJ1-1
d_gene: NA
abundance: NA
CDR3nt: TGTGCCAGCAGCTTAGCGTTGGGAGGGGTGATGGCTGAAGCTTTCTTT
CDR3aa: CASSLALGGVMAEAFF

v_gene: TRBV5-8
j_gene: TRBJ2-5
d_gene: TRBD1
abundance: many
CDR3nt: TGTGCCAGCATCCCCGGCCTGCAGGGGGCAACAGAGACCCAGTACTTC
CDR3aa: CASIPGLQGATETQYF

v_gene: TRBV5-4
j_gene: TRBJ1-2
d_gene: NA
abundance: NA
CDR3nt: TGTGCCAGCAGCTTGCCGGGGAAGAACTATGGCTACACCTTC
CDR3aa: CASSLPGKNYGYTF

v_gene: TRBV7-8
j_gene: TRBJ2-7
d_gene: TRBD2
abundance: NA
CDR3nt: TGTGCCAGCAGCTTAAGGGGGGCTAGCGGGAGCCGGGAATACGAGCAGTACTTC
CDR3aa: CASSLRGASGSREYEQYF

v_gene: TRBV19
j_gene: TRBJ1-3
d_gene: NA
abundance: few
CDR3nt: TGTGCCAGTCTGGGGGCGCGCGGAAACACCATATATTTT
CDR3aa: CASLGARGNTIYF

v_gene: TRBV5-1
j_gene: TRBJ2-1
d_gene: NA
abundance: NA
CDR3nt: TGCGCCAGCAGCTTGGAAGTACGGGAGTTCGATGAGCAGTTCTTC
CDR3aa: CASSLEVREFDEQFF

v_gene: TRBV6-1
j_gene: TRBJ2-7
d_gene: NA
abundance: NA
CDR3nt: TGTGCCAGCAGTGAAGCGCTTGGGGGAGGCGGCTACGAGCAGTACTTC
CDR3aa: CASSEALGGGGYEQYF

v_gene: TRBV27
j_gene: TRBJ1-4
d_gene: TRBD1
abundance: NA
CDR3nt: TGTGCCAGCAGTGACCGACAGGGAATTCAAAAACTGTTTTTT
CDR3aa: CASSDRQGIQKLFF

v_gene: TRBV4-1
j_gene: TRBJ2-7
d_gene: TRBD2
abundance: few
CDR3nt: TGCGCCAGCAGCCAAGAGGGGGGGGGAATTACCTACGAGCAGTACTTC
CDR3aa: CASSQEGGGITYEQYF

v_gene: TRBV18
j_gene: TRBJ2-2
d_gene: NA
abundance: NA
CDR3nt: TGTGCCAGCCCCCTGCGGGACTCGAACACCGGGGAGCTGTTTTTT
CDR3aa: CASPLRDSNTGELFF

v_gene: TRBV12-3/TRBV12-4
j_gene: TRBJ1-1
d_gene: NA
abundance: NA
CDR3nt: TGTGCCAGCAGTTTAGCTATTTACGCGGGAGCTTTCTTT
CDR3aa: CASSLAIYAGAFF

v_gene: TRBV6-6
j_gene: TRBJ2-5
d_gene: NA
abundance: NA
CDR3nt: TGTGCCAGCTCCCCCGGGAGCGCGGAGACCCAGTACTTC
CDR3aa: CASSPGSAETQYF

v_gene: TRBV6-6
j_gene: TRBJ1-5
d_gene: TRBD1
abundance: NA
CDR3nt: TGTGCCAGCAGCCGGAGGACAGGGGGCCATCAGCCCCAGCATTTT
CDR3aa: CASSRRTGGHQPQHF

v_gene: TRBV18
j_gene: TRBJ1-2
d_gene: NA
abundance: NA
CDR3nt: TGTGCCAGCTCACCGCGGATTCATGCAGGACAAATTGCTGAGTATGGCTACACCTTC
CDR3aa: CASSPRIHAGQIAEYGYTF

v_gene: TRBV28
j_gene: TRBJ1-2
d_gene: NA
abundance: NA
CDR3nt: TGTGCCAGCAGTGTACAGGGCCCCTCGGGAAACTATGGCTACACCTTC
CDR3aa: CASSVQGPSGNYGYTF

v_gene: TRBV30
j_gene: TRBJ2-5
d_gene: NA
abundance: NA
CDR3nt: TGTGCCTGGAAAGCAGACAGCCAAGAGACCCAGTACTTC
CDR3aa: CAWKADSQETQYF

v_gene: TRBV7-3
j_gene: TRBJ1-5
d_gene: NA
abundance: NA
CDR3nt: TGTGCCACCTCGGGGATTGGAAGCCGGGGAGGCAATCAGCCCCAGCATTTT
CDR3aa: CATSGIGSRGGNQPQHF

v_gene: TRBV5-6
j_gene: TRBJ1-3
d_gene: NA
abundance: NA
CDR3nt: TGTGCCAGCAGGGGCGGGGACTCTGGAAACACCATATATTTT
CDR3aa: CASRGGDSGNTIYF

v_gene: TRBV7-2
j_gene: TRBJ1-3
d_gene: NA
abundance: NA
CDR3nt: TGTGCCAGCAGACCAGGCTCTGGAAACACCATATATTTT
CDR3aa: CASRPGSGNTIYF

v_gene: TRBV30
j_gene: TRBJ1-2
d_gene: NA
abundance: NA
CDR3nt: TGTGCCTGGAGCCCCAATACAGCTAACTATGGCTACACCTTC
CDR3aa: CAWSPNTANYGYTF

v_gene: TRBV5-1
j_gene: TRBJ1-4
d_gene: TRBD1
abundance: NA
CDR3nt: TGCGCCAGCAGCGGGACAGGGGCGGGATTGGTTGAAAAACTGTTTTTT
CDR3aa: CASSGTGAGLVEKLFF

v_gene: TRBV5-4
j_gene: TRBJ2-2
d_gene: NA
abundance: NA
CDR3nt: TGTGCCAGCAGCTTTGACAGCTCGGCCGGGGAGCTGTTTTTT
CDR3aa: CASSFDSSAGELFF

v_gene: TRBV19
j_gene: TRBJ2-7
d_gene: TRBD2
abundance: NA
CDR3nt: TGTGCCAGTAGTACGTTAACGGGAGGCTCCTACGAGCAGTACTTC
CDR3aa: CASSTLTGGSYEQYF

v_gene: TRBV5-1
j_gene: TRBJ2-3
d_gene: NA
abundance: NA
CDR3nt: TGCGCCAGCAGCCGCCTGCGGGGAAGCACAGATACGCAGTATTTT
CDR3aa: CASSRLRGSTDTQYF

v_gene: TRBV14
j_gene: TRBJ2-1
d_gene: NA
abundance: NA
CDR3nt: TGTGCCAGCAGCCAAATTATAGGGGGGGGTGAGCAGTTCTTC
CDR3aa: CASSQIIGGGEQFF

v_gene: TRBV7-9
j_gene: TRBJ1-1
d_gene: TRBD1
abundance: NA
CDR3nt: TGTGCCAGCAGCCCCAGGGGGGACAGGGCGCCCCACACTGAAGCTTTCTTT
CDR3aa: CASSPRGDRAPHTEAFF

v_gene: TRBV7-9
j_gene: TRBJ2-1
d_gene: NA
abundance: NA
CDR3nt: TGTGCCAGCAGCTTCCCTGCGGGGGAGCAGTTCTTC
CDR3aa: CASSFPAGEQFF

v_gene: TRBV9
j_gene: TRBJ2-1
d_gene: TRBD1
abundance: NA
CDR3nt: TGTGCCAGCAGCGTTGGGGACAGGGGACGTGAGCAGTTCTTC
CDR3aa: CASSVGDRGREQFF

v_gene: TRBV3-1/TRBV3-2
j_gene: TRBJ1-5
d_gene: NA
abundance: NA
CDR3nt: TGTGCCAGCAGCCTAGTCCGGGTATCTAGCAATCAGCCCCAGCATTTT
CDR3aa: CASSLVRVSSNQPQHF

v_gene: TRBV3-1/TRBV3-2
j_gene: TRBJ2-3
d_gene: TRBD2
abundance: NA
CDR3nt: TGTGCCAGCAGCCCAAGAGGGGTCCTAGCGGGGGGGGCAGATACGCAGTATTTT
CDR3aa: CASSPRGVLAGGADTQYF